The clone carrying this T cell receptor (beta chain) was detected only a few times. Its antigen is not identified. The sample belongs to a study of T-cell memory formation after mild COVID-19. On the study more broadly: Among the donors, TCR clusters were largely specific to each donor.

MiXCR, applied by TCRdb to the 5' RACE reads, yields one record per CDR3 protein. The sample holds under 300,000 distinct CDR3 sequences, 8% to 10% seen once. The CDR3 is made up of 14 amino acids. V was shortened by 4 bases and J by 5 bases, with 13 bases between the two germline ends. Germline V gene sequence: CDR1 SGHAT, CDR2 FQNNGV. Notes on the study in general: While clones contracting from day 15 to 85 were balanced between CD4 and CD8, later expanders leaned CD4+.

The TCR comes from a man between 18 and 29 years old who had mild COVID-19 (a few samples of this study predate the infection). Cell type and time point are not known. This chain uses TRBV11-2 with TRBJ2-3, with a weak D call TRBD1 (5 bases). Sequences were obtained from PBMCs or a T cell subset sorted from them (not recorded which). CDR3 nucleotides: TGTGCCAGCAGCTCCAGAATTAGGGGAGATACGCAGTATTTT. It yields the protein CASSSRIRGDTQYF.